A single sample gave rise to the 14 T cell receptor beta chains below, sequenced in a study of shared clonotypes between healthy human individuals. Repertoires were generated with immunoSEQ multiplex PCR, while TCRdb's copy carries only in-frame clones and drops some. The sample comprises roughly 640,000 clones, under 80% of which are singletons, and over 1.5% rests with the top ten. Sequences were obtained from memory CD4+ T cells sorted from blood. Subset given: CD45RA-negative fraction. These receptors all stem from a woman aged 30 to 39 in good health.

The chain links TRBV27 to TRBJ2-5; tentatively, D is TRBD1 (5 bases). The CDR3 totals 15 residues. V was trimmed by 6 bases and J by 2 bases, leaving 16 bases between them. Germline V gene data show CDR1 as MNHEY and CDR2 as SMNVEV (reference sequence). The CDR3, as DNA: TGTGCCAGCAGGAGCTACAGGTCGGAGCAAGAGACCCAGTACTTC. It translates to CASRSYRSEQETQYF.

The chain couples TRBV10-3 to TRBJ2-5; 11 bases are a match to TRBD2. CDR3 length equals 15 residues. Germline CDR1 reads ENHRY; CDR2 reads SYGVKD. With 0 bases clipped from V and 3 bases from J, the junction kept 0 bases outside the gene matches. The CDR3 reads CAISESGLAEETQYF. The CDR3 nucleotides are TGTGCCATCAGTGAGTCGGGACTAGCGGAAGAGACCCAGTACTTC.

The rearrangement links TRBV6-1 to TRBJ1-1, with TRBD1 matching 7 bases. The germline V gene encodes CDR1 MNHNS and CDR2 SASEGT. The CDR3 loop spans 13 amino acids. V shed 4 bases, J shed 3 bases, and the junction held 2 bases outside the gene matches. The CDR3 loop reads CASSVDRDTEAFF. In DNA, the CDR3 is TGTGCCAGCAGTGTCGACAGGGACACTGAAGCTTTCTTT.

The chain links TRBV7-2 to TRBJ2-3; unclear D gene. Per the germline V gene, CDR1 is SGHTA and CDR2 is FQGNSA. The CDR3 has 14 residues. Trimming cost V 5 bases and J 5 bases, with 14 bases left between them. CDR3 DNA sequence: TGTGCCAGCAGCGCCCACCCTCCCAAAGATACGCAGTATTTT. It is translated as CASSAHPPKDTQYF.

This clone was observed a handful of times. The chain recombines TRBV6-5 with TRBJ2-5; 10 nucleotides match TRBD1. The CDR3 consists of 15 residues. V was pared by 5 bases and J by 4 bases, with 7 bases of the junction left unmatched. From germline, CDR1 is MNHEY and CDR2 SVGAGI. This CDR3 is CASSLAGDRGETQYF. The CDR3 coding sequence is TGTGCCAGCAGTCTCGCCGGGGACAGGGGAGAGACCCAGTACTTC.

The CDR3 nucleotides read TGTGCCAGCGCCCGAGCGGGTCAGGTCGGTGAGCAGTTCTTC. Translating it yields CASARAGQVGEQFF. This chain joins TRBV6-5 and TRBJ2-1; D possibly corresponds to TRBD2 (6 bases). V lost 8 bases, J lost 9 bases, and 20 bases lay in between. The CDR3 runs 14 residues. Germline values: CDR1 MNHEY, CDR2 SVGAGI.

The rearrangement links TRBV15 to TRBJ1-2; a weak D match, TRBD1 (5 bases). The CDR3 has 17 residues. Germline V gene data show CDR1 as LNHNV and CDR2 as YYDKDF (reference sequence). V shed 0 bases and J shed 5 bases, with 19 bases lying between them. CDR3 in amino acids: CATSRDLLQGGSYGYTF. The CDR3 DNA reads TGTGCCACCAGCAGAGATCTCCTTCAGGGTGGGAGTTATGGCTACACCTTC. The full variable domain, its missing parts supplied by reference TRBV15 and TRBJ1-2, is DAMVIQNPRYQVTQFGKPVTLSCSQTLNHNVMYWYQQKSSQAPKLLFHYYDKDFNNEADTPDNFQSRRPNTSFCFLDIRSPGLGDTAMYLCATSRDLLQGGSYGYTFGSGTRLTVV.

This chain joins TRBV28 and TRBJ2-7; tentatively, D is TRBD2 (5 bases). V gave up 5 bases and J gave up 3 bases, with 20 bases separating them. The CDR3 has 16 residues. Germline-derived CDR1 and CDR2 are MDHEN and SYDVKM. CDR3 coding DNA: TGTGCCAGCAGTGGTAACTCACTAGGGCCCATCTACGAGCAGTACTTC. This gives the protein CASSGNSLGPIYEQYF.

This clone was observed a few times. The chain is built from TRBV6-6 and TRBJ2-7; 8 bases line up with TRBD1. The germline CDR1 and CDR2 sequences are MNHNY and SVGAGI (reference sequence). The CDR3 consists of 15 residues. With 5 bases clipped from V and 3 bases from J, the junction kept 9 bases outside the gene matches. This CDR3 reads CASSTHSGQDYEQYF. The CDR3 DNA follows: TGTGCCAGCAGTACCCACTCGGGACAGGACTACGAGCAGTACTTC.

The chain joins TRBV5-1 to TRBJ2-7; 13 bases line up with TRBD2. Per the germline V gene, CDR1 is SGHRS and CDR2 is YFSETQ. The CDR3 is made up of 15 amino acids. V was pared by 4 bases and J by 7 bases, with 8 bases of the junction left unmatched. The chain's CDR3 is CASSPGTSGIGEQYF. The DNA for the CDR3 is TGCGCCAGCAGCCCAGGGACTAGCGGGATTGGAGAGCAGTACTTC.

This clone was detected once. The chain has TRBV5-4 and TRBJ2-5, with TRBD2 matching over 7 bases. Germline V gene data show CDR1 as SGHNT and CDR2 as YYREEE (reference sequence). J gave up 2 bases and V 4 bases, and 8 bases lay outside the gene matches. The CDR3 covers 15 residues. CDR3 residues: CASSPRGSGQETQYF. Here the CDR3 DNA reads TGTGCCAGCAGCCCCCGGGGTAGCGGGCAAGAGACCCAGTACTTC.

The chain links TRBV12-5 to TRBJ2-1; D not resolved. Germline CDR1 and CDR2: LGHNT and FRNRAP. CDR3 length equals 13 residues. The V end was cut by 2 bases, the J end by 4 bases, with 6 bases between. Here the CDR3 reads CASGLNQYNEQFF. CDR3 nucleotide sequence: TGTGCTAGTGGTTTGAACCAATACAATGAGCAGTTCTTC.

This sequence joins TRBV2 and TRBJ2-1, with D unclear. CDR3 length equals 13 residues. The germline gives CDR1 SNHLY, CDR2 FYNNEI. V lost 2 bases to trimming and J lost 10 bases, with 12 bases between them. In DNA, the CDR3 is TGTGCCAGCAGTGAACTCACGATAGGGGAGCAGTTCTTC. This encodes CASSELTIGEQFF.

The chain uses TRBV5-4 and TRBJ1-3; no reliable D call. The V end was cut by 4 bases, the J end by 4 bases, with 15 bases between. The CDR3 runs to 15 residues. Germline values: CDR1 SGHNT, CDR2 YYREEE (reference sequence). CDR3 bases: TGTGCCAGCAGCGCGCAAAGTTCGGGGGGAAACACCATATATTTT. Protein: CASSAQSSGGNTIYF.